This is a list of T cell receptor beta chains from one sample in a study of shared clonotypes between healthy human individuals. The data were produced by immunoSEQ multiplex PCR, yet TCRdb's version contains in-frame clones alone and is incomplete. The data contain some 1 million clones, approximately 68% of them seen just once; the ten biggest clones take up over 1.3%. Sequenced material: memory CD4+ T cells sorted from blood. The receptors shown here come from a man in his late teens or twenties in good health. CDR3s include the opening cysteine and the closing phenylalanine or tryptophan. A D gene is named only where the DNA matches it firmly. Clone size, where shown, is once, few, many, or a class for clones that have expanded.

D gene	J gene	V gene	clone size	CDR3 protein	CDR3 DNA
TRBD1	TRBJ1-2	TRBV30	NA	CAWSAVTGDYGYTF	TGTGCCTGGAGTGCCGTGACAGGGGATTATGGCTACACCTTC
TRBD2	TRBJ2-1	TRBV10-2	NA	CASRFLAGGNEQFF	TGCGCCAGCAGGTTTTTAGCGGGGGGAAATGAGCAGTTCTTC
TRBD1	TRBJ2-7	TRBV2	NA	CATLGTGRSEQYF	TGTGCCACCCTAGGGACAGGAAGATCCGAGCAGTACTTC
NA	TRBJ1-6	TRBV6-1	NA	CASSEYGGTGTLHF	TGTGCCAGCAGTGAATATGGGGGGACTGGGACCCTCCACTTT
NA	TRBJ2-7	TRBV10-3	NA	CAISAGKTTYEQYF	TGTGCCATCAGTGCGGGCAAGACTACCTACGAGCAGTACTTC
TRBD1	TRBJ2-3	TRBV11-2	NA	CASSSLGQGVTDTQYF	TGTGCCAGCAGCTCCCTCGGACAGGGAGTCACAGATACGCAGTATTTT
TRBD1	TRBJ1-5	TRBV7-2	few	CASSLNRGDNQPQHF	TGTGCCAGCAGCTTAAACAGGGGGGACAATCAGCCCCAGCATTTT
NA	TRBJ2-7	TRBV15	NA	CATSRDRGFGGEQYF	TGTGCCACCAGCAGAGATCGAGGGTTTGGCGGCGAGCAGTACTTC
NA	TRBJ2-3	TRBV7-2	NA	CASSLGETDTQYF	TGTGCCAGCAGCTTAGGGGAAACAGATACGCAGTATTTT
NA	TRBJ1-5	TRBV7-2	few	CASSLTHNQPQHF	TGTGCCAGCAGCTTAACTCATAATCAGCCCCAGCATTTT
NA	TRBJ2-7	TRBV9	many	CASSVDPGATYEQYF	TGTGCCAGCAGCGTGGACCCAGGGGCGACCTACGAGCAGTACTTC
TRBD1	TRBJ2-6	TRBV7-2	NA	CASSRDRASGANVLTF	TGTGCCAGCAGTCGGGACAGGGCCTCTGGGGCCAACGTCCTGACTTTC
TRBD1	TRBJ1-2	TRBV5-1	NA	CASSLGQGFYYGYTF	TGCGCCAGCAGCTTGGGACAGGGATTCTACTATGGCTACACCTTC
TRBD1	TRBJ1-2	TRBV28	NA	CASSPPRDSGGYTF	TGTGCCAGCAGTCCTCCCCGGGACAGTGGCGGCTACACCTTC
TRBD2	TRBJ2-7	TRBV4-1	NA	CASSQPGGGYEQYF	TGCGCCAGCAGCCAACCTGGGGGGGGCTACGAGCAGTACTTC
NA	TRBJ1-2	TRBV11-2	NA	CASSPQDRTDYGYTF	TGTGCCAGCAGCCCCCAAGACAGAACAGACTATGGCTACACCTTC
NA	TRBJ1-5	TRBV6-5	few	CASSYRQADRQPQHF	TGTGCCAGCAGTTACCGGCAGGCCGACCGTCAGCCCCAGCATTTT
NA	TRBJ2-7	TRBV5-5	NA	CASRNRGTGPTYEQYF	TGTGCCAGCAGAAACCGGGGAACGGGTCCTACCTACGAGCAGTACTTC
NA	TRBJ2-5	TRBV12-2	NA	CASRWVASETQYF	TGTGCAAGTCGCTGGGTGGCCTCGGAGACCCAGTACTTC
TRBD2	TRBJ2-2	TRBV6-1	NA	CASSKLAGGPGELFF	TGTGCCAGCAGTAAACTAGCGGGGGGGCCCGGGGAGCTGTTTTTT
NA	TRBJ2-3	TRBV5-1	NA	CASSLAGSSDTQYF	TGCGCCAGCAGCTTGGCGGGCAGTTCAGATACGCAGTATTTT
NA	TRBJ2-6	TRBV4-2	NA	CASSQELVVSGANVLTF	TGTGCCAGCAGCCAAGAATTGGTGGTTTCTGGGGCCAACGTCCTGACTTTC
NA	TRBJ2-2	TRBV7-2	NA	CASSSRSGTNTGELFF	TGTGCCAGCAGCTCCCGTTCGGGGACAAACACCGGGGAGCTGTTTTTT
TRBD2	TRBJ2-7	TRBV6-1	once	CASSVEAGSVYEQYF	TGTGCCAGCAGTGTCGAAGCGGGAAGTGTGTACGAGCAGTACTTC
NA	TRBJ2-7	TRBV21-1	once	CASSKTSRDRTPYEQYF	TGTGCCAGCAGCAAAACCTCCCGCGACAGGACTCCCTACGAGCAGTACTTC